One sample yielded the 27 T cell receptor beta chains listed below, sequenced in a study of T cells after yellow fever vaccination. TCRdb processed the 5' RACE reads anew with MiXCR; each CDR3 protein has one entry. The table records approximately 450,000 distinct CDR3 sequences, 18% of them present only once. The specimen was PBMCs, collected before the yellow fever booster vaccination. Every receptor here comes from a man aged 18 to 35 who received the YFV17D yellow fever vaccine.

The V and J genes are TRBV6-5 and TRBJ1-6; no reliable D call. This CDR3 is 13 amino acids long. The germline CDR1 and CDR2 sequences are MNHEY and SVGAGI. Trimming stripped 7 bases from V and 9 bases from J, with 13 bases between. CDR3 loop: CASTPVWGSPLHF. CDR3 coding DNA: TGTGCCAGCACCCCCGTCTGGGGTTCACCCCTCCACTTT.

Only a few counts were recorded for this clonotype. The chain joins TRBV6-5 to TRBJ2-2; tentative D call: TRBD2 (7 bases). There are 13 residues in the CDR3. CDR1 and CDR2 (germline): MNHEY, SVGAGI. V lost 9 bases and J lost 4, with 12 bases in between. CDR3 amino acids: CASRRGATGELFF. CDR3 nucleotide sequence: TGTGCCAGTAGACGGGGGGCCACCGGGGAGCTGTTTTTT.

This clonotype was counted many times. This chain uses TRBV15 with TRBJ2-6; D unclear. Germline-derived CDR1 and CDR2 are LNHNV and YYDKDF (reference sequence). This CDR3 comprises 16 residues. The germline V and J ends were trimmed by 3 bases and 0 bases, with 9 bases remaining between them. The CDR3 sequence is CATSRGRYSGANVLTF. Here the CDR3 DNA reads TGTGCCACCAGCAGGGGCAGATACTCTGGGGCCAACGTCCTGACTTTC. Filled out from reference TRBV15 and TRBJ2-6, the complete variable domain reads DAMVIQNPRYQVTQFGKPVTLSCSQTLNHNVMYWYQQKSSQAPKLLFHYYDKDFNNEADTPDNFQSRRPNTSFCFLDIRSPGLGDTAMYLCATSRGRYSGANVLTFGAGSRLTVL.

The V gene is TRBV7-9, the J gene TRBJ1-6; D call uncertain. CDR1 and CDR2 from the germline V gene are SEHNR and FQNEAQ (reference sequence). The V and J ends lost 1 base and 7 bases respectively, with 5 bases between them. The CDR3 totals 13 residues. This chain's CDR3 is CASSLDGNSPLHF. CDR3 sequence (DNA): TGTGCCAGCAGCTTAGACGGGAATTCACCCCTCCACTTT.

The table lists this clonotype with a few counts. The DNA for the CDR3 is TGCGCCAGCAGCTTGGCGCCAACCTACGAGCAGTACGTC. It is translated as CASSLAPTYEQYV. This chain links TRBV5-1 with TRBJ2-7, with D hard to call. Trimming shortened V by 0 bases and J by 2 bases, and 6 bases separated the two germline ends. Germline CDR1 reads SGHRS; CDR2 reads YFSETQ. CDR3 length equals 13 residues.

The chain combines TRBV4-3 with TRBJ2-1; maybe TRBD1 (6 bases). Germline CDR1 reads LGHNA; CDR2 reads YSLEER. This CDR3 comprises 18 residues. Trimming cost V 0 bases and J 7 bases, with 22 bases left between them. The chain's CDR3 is CASSQDPRTGLGDNEQFF. CDR3 DNA: TGCGCCAGCAGCCAAGATCCCCGTACAGGGTTAGGCGATAATGAGCAGTTCTTC.

The chain uses TRBV6-1 and TRBJ1-5; D may be TRBD1 (5 bases). Germline lookup yields CDR1 MNHNS and CDR2 SASEGT. The CDR3 consists of 14 residues. The ends were cut back, 6 bases at V and 5 bases at J, with 14 bases in the middle. The CDR3 reads CASRLARVDQPQHF. The CDR3 nucleotides are TGTGCCAGCAGACTAGCCAGGGTGGATCAGCCCCAGCATTTT.

V and J are TRBV5-5 and TRBJ2-7, with a possible D match to TRBD1 (6 bases). The CDR3 sequence is 13 residues long. CDR1 and CDR2 (germline): SGHKS, YYEKEE (reference sequence). V lost 6 bases and J lost 2, with 12 bases in between. The CDR3 sequence: CASKGTSTYEQYV. CDR3 coding DNA: TGTGCCAGCAAGGGGACATCGACCTACGAGCAGTACGTC.

V is TRBV7-3 and J is TRBJ2-1; D is perhaps TRBD1 or TRBD2 (7 bases each). Between the trimmed V and J ends, which lost 4 bases and 2 bases, there was a span of 12 bases. Germline CDR1 is SGHTA and CDR2 is FQGTGA. The CDR3 loop spans 15 amino acids. CDR3 coding DNA: TGTGCCAGCAGCTCAGGGGGGGCTCCCTACAATGAGCAGTTCTTC. Its translation: CASSSGGAPYNEQFF.

This clonotype was counted only a few times. The chain uses TRBV7-9 and TRBJ2-7; D not resolved. CDR3 size: 13 residues. The V end lost 4 bases, the J end lost 12 bases, and 19 bases lay between the germline ends. The germline gives CDR1 SEHNR, CDR2 FQNEAQ (reference sequence). The CDR3 protein is CASSSSRQEAWYV. The CDR3 DNA follows: TGTGCCAGCAGCTCAAGCCGACAAGAGGCTTGGTACGTC.

In its sample, this clonotype was seen a few times. The V gene is TRBV20-1, the J gene TRBJ2-7; 11 nucleotides match TRBD1. The V and J ends lost 4 bases and 4 bases, in that order; junction bases with no gene match: 3. CDR1 and CDR2 (germline): DFQATT, SNEGSKA (reference sequence). CDR3 length equals 13 residues. The CDR3 loop reads CSAMDRGLYEQYF. The CDR3 bases are TGCAGTGCTATGGACAGGGGGCTATACGAGCAGTACTTC.

This rearrangement joins TRBV5-6 to TRBJ2-3; the D is unclear. Germline V gene lookup returns CDR1 SGHDT and CDR2 YYEEEE. With 1 base removed from V and 2 bases from J, the gap between germline ends came to 5 bases. CDR3 size: 13 residues. CDR3 loop: CASSLSVTDTQYF. CDR3 bases: TGTGCCAGCAGCTTGTCGGTCACAGATACGCAGTATTTT.

This CDR3 reads CASSHPGLNTGELFF. The CDR3 DNA is TGTGCCAGCAGCCACCCCGGACTGAACACCGGGGAGCTGTTTTTT. The chain combines TRBV4-2 with TRBJ2-2; TRBD2 might be the D (5 bases). The length of the CDR3 is 15 residues. Germline V gives CDR1 LGHNA, CDR2 YNFKEQ. Trimming removed 3 bases from V and 1 base from J, with 9 bases in between.

The rearrangement links TRBV5-1 to TRBJ2-1; no reliable D call. The CDR3 contains 11 residues. CDR1 is SGHRS and CDR2 is YFSETQ in the germline V gene. Trimming shortened V by 2 bases and J by 9 bases, and 6 bases separated the two germline ends. The CDR3: CASSLVFEQFF. The CDR3, as DNA: TGCGCCAGCAGCTTAGTATTTGAGCAGTTCTTC.

In its sample, this clonotype was seen a few times. The chain couples TRBV3-1 to TRBJ2-5, with a possible D match to TRBD2 (5 bases). Germline assignment: CDR1 LGHDT and CDR2 YNNKEL (reference sequence). The V and J ends lost 3 bases and 5 bases respectively, with 13 bases between them. The CDR3 spans 14 residues. As DNA, the CDR3 is TGTGCCAGCAGCCAGCTGAGGGCCACGGAGACCCAGTACTTC. Protein product: CASSQLRATETQYF.

The chain couples TRBV27 to TRBJ1-5; the match to TRBD1 covers 7 bases. The CDR3 covers 14 residues. CDR1 MNHEY and CDR2 SMNVEV come from the germline V gene (reference sequence). Trimming cost V 5 bases and J 7 bases; bases outside gene matches: 8. The CDR3 loop reads CASSQNRGGQPQHF. The CDR3 nucleotides are TGTGCCAGCAGTCAAAACAGGGGCGGCCAGCCCCAGCATTTT.

This clonotype was counted between two and nine times. The chain links TRBV2 to TRBJ2-7; D call uncertain. Germline assignment: CDR1 SNHLY and CDR2 FYNNEI. V dropped 0 bases and J dropped 4 bases, with 13 bases sitting between them. The CDR3 contains 15 residues. CDR3: CASSEARLVGYEQYF. In DNA form, the CDR3 reads TGTGCCAGCAGTGAAGCGCGGCTCGTCGGGTACGAGCAGTACTTC. Together with reference TRBV2 and TRBJ2-7, the CDR3 gives the full variable domain: EPEVTQTPSHQVTQMGQEVILRCVPISNHLYFYWYRQILGQKVEFLVSFYNNEISEKSEIFDDQFSVERPDGSNFTLKIRSTKLEDSAMYFCASSEARLVGYEQYFGPGTRLTVT.

This clonotype was observed a few times. This sequence joins TRBV4-3 and TRBJ1-4, with a weak D call TRBD1 (5 bases). The germline gives CDR1 LGHNA, CDR2 YSLEER. V lost 0 bases, J lost 6 bases, and 14 bases lay in between. CDR3 size: 16 residues. CDR3 DNA sequence: TGCGCCAGCAGCCAAGATTTTTTAGGGGTCGATGAAAAACTGTTTTTT. It specifies CASSQDFLGVDEKLFF.

This clonotype showed up just a few times. The chain combines TRBV27 with TRBJ2-5; maybe TRBD2 (6 bases). V dropped 0 bases and J dropped 3 bases, with 20 bases sitting between them. This CDR3 region has 18 residues. Germline V lookup: CDR1 MNHEY, CDR2 SMNVEV (reference sequence). The CDR3 loop reads CASSLSAPGVWEEETQYF. In DNA form, the CDR3 reads TGTGCCAGCAGTTTATCGGCGCCGGGCGTTTGGGAGGAAGAGACCCAGTACTTC.

This chain connects TRBV6-5 to TRBJ1-2, with D uncertain. There are 13 residues in the CDR3. Germline CDR1 is MNHEY and CDR2 is SVGAGI. V gave up 8 bases and J gave up 4 bases, with 14 bases separating them. The CDR3 DNA follows: TGTGCCAGCGGATCACAGTGGCGCTATGGCTACACCTTC. Its protein product is CASGSQWRYGYTF.

The J gene is TRBJ2-1, the V gene TRBV7-2, with 14 bases lining up with TRBD2. Trimming at V came to 5 bases and at J to 7 bases, leaving 4 bases not matched to a gene. CDR3 size: 15 residues. Per the germline V gene, CDR1 is SGHTA and CDR2 is FQGNSA. The CDR3 reads CASSRGLAGVNEQFF. The CDR3 bases are TGTGCCAGCAGCCGGGGACTAGCGGGGGTTAATGAGCAGTTCTTC.

V gene TRBV25-1 combines with J gene TRBJ1-3; no definite D call. The CDR3 is 16 amino acids. The germline V and J ends were trimmed by 5 bases and 1 base, with 15 bases remaining between them. In germline, CDR1 is MGHDK, CDR2 SYGVNS. DNA for the CDR3: TGTGCCAGCAGTTCGGCCTCCAGCTTTTCTGGAAACACCATATATTTT. Protein: CASSSASSFSGNTIYF.

This clonotype occurred a few times. V is TRBV6-2 or TRBV6-3 and J is TRBJ1-2; perhaps TRBD1 as D (5 bases). CDR3 size: 13 residues. V gave up 5 bases and J gave up 7 bases, with 14 bases separating them. From germline, CDR1 is MNHEY and CDR2 SVGEGT. For the CDR3, the DNA is TGTGCCAGCAGTCCTAGTGGGGCCCGTGGCTACACCTTC. Its translation: CASSPSGARGYTF.

Many counts were recorded for this clonotype. The chain is built from TRBV4-2 and TRBJ2-4; 8 bases line up with TRBD2. The CDR3 contains 13 residues. After removal of 4 bases from V and 16 bases from J, the junction contained 12 bases not matched to a gene. Germline V lookup: CDR1 LGHNA, CDR2 YNFKEQ. The CDR3 sequence is CASSPGTSGIIYF. As DNA, the CDR3 is TGTGCCAGCAGCCCGGGGACTAGTGGAATAATATACTTC.

In this sample, this clonotype turned up a few times. The J gene is TRBJ1-5, the V gene TRBV7-2; possible D gene TRBD1, 6 bases. The V end was cut by 1 base, the J end by 6 bases, with 13 bases between. The CDR3 totals 15 residues. In germline, CDR1 is SGHTA, CDR2 FQGNSA. The CDR3 DNA reads as TGTGCCAGCAGCTTAGTGAGGGGGGGGGGTCAGCCCCAGCATTTT. It translates to CASSLVRGGGQPQHF.

This clonotype was detected a few times. The chain links TRBV5-1 to TRBJ1-5, with 8 bases fitting TRBD1. There are 15 residues in the CDR3. The V gene end was trimmed by 0 bases and the J gene end by 7 bases; junction bases not matched to a gene: 6. Germline loops: CDR1 SGHRS, CDR2 YFSETQ. CDR3 sequence (DNA): TGCGCCAGCAGCTTGGATGGTGCAGGGGGCCAGCCCCAGCATTTT. Translated: CASSLDGAGGQPQHF.

The chain employs TRBV6-5 and TRBJ1-4, with D perhaps matching TRBD1 (5 bases). V lost 6 bases, J lost 5 bases, and 13 bases lay in between. The CDR3 is made up of 14 amino acids. In germline, CDR1 is MNHEY, CDR2 SVGAGI. The CDR3: CASRPTGPNEKLFF. DNA for the CDR3: TGTGCCAGCAGACCAACGGGACCGAATGAAAAACTGTTTTTT.